The sequence of this T cell receptor (beta chain) was determined in a study of type 1 regulatory T cells. Study information: T-allo10 is a Tr1-enriched, alloantigen-specific CD4 T cell product made in vitro.

TCRdb independently ran MiXCR on the reads; one entry per CDR3 protein. The profile covers about 24,000 distinct CDR3 sequences, with roughly 50% appearing a single time and around 5% taken by the ten largest. With respect to this clonotype: No antigen is known for it.

V was cut by 6 bases and J by 6 bases, with 11 bases left in between. The CDR3 runs to 12 residues. Germline-derived CDR1 and CDR2 are MNHEY and SVGEGT. The V and J genes are TRBV6-2 or TRBV6-3 and TRBJ1-2; no clear D gene. Sequencing was done on a sample of cultured T cells, either the whole culture or a sorted T cell fraction (not recorded which). This TCR came from a human donor in good health. The CDR3, as DNA: TGTGCCAGCAGAATCACCGTGGATGGCTACACCTTC. This translates into CASRITVDGYTF.